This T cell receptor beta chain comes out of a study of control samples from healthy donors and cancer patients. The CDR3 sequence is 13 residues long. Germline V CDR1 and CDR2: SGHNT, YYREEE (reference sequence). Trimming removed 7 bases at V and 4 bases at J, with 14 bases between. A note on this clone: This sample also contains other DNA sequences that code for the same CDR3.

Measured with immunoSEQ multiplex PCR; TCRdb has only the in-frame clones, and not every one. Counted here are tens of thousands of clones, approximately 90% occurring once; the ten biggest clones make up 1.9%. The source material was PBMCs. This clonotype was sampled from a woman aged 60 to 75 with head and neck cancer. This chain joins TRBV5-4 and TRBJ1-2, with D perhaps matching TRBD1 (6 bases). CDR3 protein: CASQEQGVYGYTF. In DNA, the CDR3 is TGTGCCAGCCAGGAACAGGGAGTCTATGGCTACACCTTC. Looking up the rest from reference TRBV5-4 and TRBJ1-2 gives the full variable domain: ETGVTQSPTHLIKTRGQQVTLRCSSQSGHNTVSWYQQALGQGPQFIFQYYREEENGRGNFPPRFSGLQFPNYSSELNVNALELDDSALYLCASQEQGVYGYTFGSGTRLTVV.